Sequencing of this TCR beta chain was carried out in a study of T cell responses to AZD1222 COVID-19 vaccine. Study outcomes and limitations: Compared with day 0, the breadth and depth of the Spike-specific TCR repertoire rose significantly after two doses of AZD1222.

Sequencing was performed with immunoSEQ multiplex PCR; in TCRdb, only in-frame clones are kept and a portion is missing. The table has some 30,000 clones, approximately 91% seen once. About this clone itself: Its target is not known.

This clonotype originated in an adult in good health. The sample in question was peripheral blood, obtained on day 0 of AZD1222 vaccination.

DNA of the CDR3: TGTGCCAGCAGCTTAGTAGGGCAGGGAGTAGATACGCAGTATTTT. It translates to CASSLVGQGVDTQYF. The V call is TRBV7-2, the J call TRBJ2-3; D is perhaps TRBD1 or TRBD2 (5 bases each). CDR1 is SGHTA, CDR2 FQGNSA, per germline. V dropped 1 base and J dropped 5 bases, with 13 bases sitting between them. There are 15 residues in the CDR3.